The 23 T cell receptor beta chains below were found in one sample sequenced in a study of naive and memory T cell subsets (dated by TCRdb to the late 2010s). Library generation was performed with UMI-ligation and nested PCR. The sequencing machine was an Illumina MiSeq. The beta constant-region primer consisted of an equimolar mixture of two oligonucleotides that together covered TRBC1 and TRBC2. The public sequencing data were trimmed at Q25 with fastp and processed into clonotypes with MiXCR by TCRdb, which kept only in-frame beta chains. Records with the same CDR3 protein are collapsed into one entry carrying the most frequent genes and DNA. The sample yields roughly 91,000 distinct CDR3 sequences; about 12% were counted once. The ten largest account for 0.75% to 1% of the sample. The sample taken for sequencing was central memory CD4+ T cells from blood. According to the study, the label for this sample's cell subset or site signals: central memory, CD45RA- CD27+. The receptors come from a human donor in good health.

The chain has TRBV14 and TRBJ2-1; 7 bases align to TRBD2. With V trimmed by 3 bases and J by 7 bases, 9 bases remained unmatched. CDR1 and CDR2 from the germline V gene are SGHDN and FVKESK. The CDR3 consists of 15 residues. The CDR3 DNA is TGTGCCAGCAGCCATAAACCTAGCGGAAAGAATGAGCAGTTCTTC. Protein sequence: CASSHKPSGKNEQFF.

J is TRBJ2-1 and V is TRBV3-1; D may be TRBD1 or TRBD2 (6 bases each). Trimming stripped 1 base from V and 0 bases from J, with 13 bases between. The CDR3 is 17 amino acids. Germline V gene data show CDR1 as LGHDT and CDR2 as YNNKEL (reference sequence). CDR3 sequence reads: CASSQVAGHPSYNEQFF. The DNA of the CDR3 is TGTGCCAGCAGCCAAGTTGCGGGACACCCCTCCTACAATGAGCAGTTCTTC.

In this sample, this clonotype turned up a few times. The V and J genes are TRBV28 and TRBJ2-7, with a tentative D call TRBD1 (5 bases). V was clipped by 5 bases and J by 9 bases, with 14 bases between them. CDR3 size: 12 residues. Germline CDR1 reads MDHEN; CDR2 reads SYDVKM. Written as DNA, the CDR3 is TGTGCCAGCAGTAAGGGGTCAACAAGGCAGTACTTC. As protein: CASSKGSTRQYF.

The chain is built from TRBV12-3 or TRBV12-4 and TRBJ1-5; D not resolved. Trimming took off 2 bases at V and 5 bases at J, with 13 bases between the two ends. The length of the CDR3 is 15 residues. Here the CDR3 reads CASSLLPAPDQPQHF. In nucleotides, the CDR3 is TGTGCCAGCAGTTTATTGCCCGCCCCAGATCAGCCCCAGCATTTT.

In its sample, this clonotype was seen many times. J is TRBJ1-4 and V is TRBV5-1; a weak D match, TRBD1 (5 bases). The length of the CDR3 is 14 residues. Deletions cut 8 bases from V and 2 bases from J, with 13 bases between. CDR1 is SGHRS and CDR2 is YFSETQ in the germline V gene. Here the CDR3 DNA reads TGCGCCAGTTCTACGCGGGGGACTAATGAAAAACTGTTTTTT. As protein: CASSTRGTNEKLFF.

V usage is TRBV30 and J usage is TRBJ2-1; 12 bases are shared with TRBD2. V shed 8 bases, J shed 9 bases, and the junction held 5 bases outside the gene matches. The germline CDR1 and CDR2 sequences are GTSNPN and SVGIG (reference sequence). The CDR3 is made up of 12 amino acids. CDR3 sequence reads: CARLAGVSEQFF. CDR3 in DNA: TGTGCCAGACTAGCGGGAGTCAGTGAGCAGTTCTTC.

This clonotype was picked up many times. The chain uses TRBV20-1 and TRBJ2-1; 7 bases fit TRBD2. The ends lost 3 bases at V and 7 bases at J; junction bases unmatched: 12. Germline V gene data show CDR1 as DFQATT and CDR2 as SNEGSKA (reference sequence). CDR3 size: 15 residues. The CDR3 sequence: CSARAGVRDGNEQFF. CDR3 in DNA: TGCAGTGCTAGGGCGGGGGTAAGAGATGGGAATGAGCAGTTCTTC.

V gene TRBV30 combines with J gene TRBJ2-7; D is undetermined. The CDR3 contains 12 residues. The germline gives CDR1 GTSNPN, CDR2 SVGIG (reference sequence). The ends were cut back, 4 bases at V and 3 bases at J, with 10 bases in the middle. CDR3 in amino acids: CAWTRHDYEQYF. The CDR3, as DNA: TGTGCCTGGACTCGCCACGACTACGAGCAGTACTTC.

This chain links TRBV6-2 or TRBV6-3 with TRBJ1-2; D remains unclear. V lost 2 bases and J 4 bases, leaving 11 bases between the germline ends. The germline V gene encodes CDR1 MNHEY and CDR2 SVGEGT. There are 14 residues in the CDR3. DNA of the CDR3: TGTGCCAGCAGTTACCCCGCGTGGAGCTATGGCTACACCTTC. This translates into CASSYPAWSYGYTF.

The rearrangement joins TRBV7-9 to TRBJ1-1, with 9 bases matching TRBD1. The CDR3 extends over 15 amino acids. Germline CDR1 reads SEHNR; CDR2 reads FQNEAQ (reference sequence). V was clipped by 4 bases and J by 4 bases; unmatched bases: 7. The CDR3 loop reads CASSWGDRESTEAFF. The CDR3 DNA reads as TGTGCCAGCAGCTGGGGGGACAGGGAGAGCACTGAAGCTTTCTTT.

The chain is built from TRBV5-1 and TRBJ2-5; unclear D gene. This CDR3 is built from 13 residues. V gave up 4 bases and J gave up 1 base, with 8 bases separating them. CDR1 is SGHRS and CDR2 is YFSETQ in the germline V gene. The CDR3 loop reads CASSPLPQETQYF. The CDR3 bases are TGCGCCAGCAGCCCGTTACCCCAAGAGACCCAGTACTTC.

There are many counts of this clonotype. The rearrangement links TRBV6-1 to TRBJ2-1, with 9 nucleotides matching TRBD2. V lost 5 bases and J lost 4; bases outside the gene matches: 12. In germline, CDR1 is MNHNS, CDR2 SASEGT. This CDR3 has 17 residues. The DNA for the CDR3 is TGTGCCAGCAGTCCCAACCGGGCGGGAGGGCTGTACAATGAGCAGTTCTTC. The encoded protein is CASSPNRAGGLYNEQFF.

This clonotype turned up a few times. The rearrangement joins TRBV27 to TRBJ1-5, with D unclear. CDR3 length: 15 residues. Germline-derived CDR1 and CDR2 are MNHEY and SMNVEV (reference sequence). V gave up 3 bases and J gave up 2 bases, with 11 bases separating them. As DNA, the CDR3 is TGTGCCAGCAGTTTTTCGGTTTCGGGCAATCAGCCCCAGCATTTT. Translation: CASSFSVSGNQPQHF.

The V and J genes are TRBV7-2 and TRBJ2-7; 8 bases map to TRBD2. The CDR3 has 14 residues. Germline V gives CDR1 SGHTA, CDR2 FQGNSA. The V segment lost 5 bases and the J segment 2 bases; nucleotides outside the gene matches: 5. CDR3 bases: TGTGCCAGCAGCCGGACTAGCTCGCCCTACGAGCAGTACTTC. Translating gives CASSRTSSPYEQYF. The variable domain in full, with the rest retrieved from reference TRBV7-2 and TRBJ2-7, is GAGVSQSPSNKVTEKGKDVELRCDPISGHTALYWYRQSLGQGLEFLIYFQGNSAPDKSGLPSDRFSAERTGGSVSTLTIQRTQQEDSAVYLCASSRTSSPYEQYFGPGTRLTVT.

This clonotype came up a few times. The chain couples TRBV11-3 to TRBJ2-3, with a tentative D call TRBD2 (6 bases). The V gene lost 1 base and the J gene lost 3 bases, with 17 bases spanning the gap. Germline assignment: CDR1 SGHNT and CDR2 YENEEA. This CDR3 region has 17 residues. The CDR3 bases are TGTGCCAGCAGCTTAGGCCCCACGGGGGATTCGACAGATACGCAGTATTTT. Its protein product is CASSLGPTGDSTDTQYF.

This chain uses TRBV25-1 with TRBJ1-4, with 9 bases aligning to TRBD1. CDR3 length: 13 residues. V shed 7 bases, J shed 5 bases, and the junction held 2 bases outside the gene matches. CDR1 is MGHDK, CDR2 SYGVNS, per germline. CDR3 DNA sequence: TGTGCCAGCAAGGGACAGGGAAATGAAAAACTGTTTTTT. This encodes CASKGQGNEKLFF. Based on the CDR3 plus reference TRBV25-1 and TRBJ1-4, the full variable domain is EADIYQTPRYLVIGTGKKITLECSQTMGHDKMYWYQQDPGMELHLIHYSYGVNSTEKGDLSSESTVSRIRTEHFPLTLESARPSHTSQYLCASKGQGNEKLFFGSGTQLSVL.

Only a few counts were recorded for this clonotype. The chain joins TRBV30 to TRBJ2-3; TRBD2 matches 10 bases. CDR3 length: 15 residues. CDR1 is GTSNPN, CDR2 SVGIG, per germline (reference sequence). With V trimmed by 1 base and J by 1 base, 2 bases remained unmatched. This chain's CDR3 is CAWSATSGRTDTQYF. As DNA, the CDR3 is TGTGCCTGGAGTGCGACTAGCGGGCGCACAGATACGCAGTATTTT.

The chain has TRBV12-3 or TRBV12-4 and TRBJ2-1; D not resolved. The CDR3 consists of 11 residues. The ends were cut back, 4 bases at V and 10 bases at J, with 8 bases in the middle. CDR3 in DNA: TGTGCCAGCAGTTCCTCACGGGAGCAGTTCTTC. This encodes CASSSSREQFF.

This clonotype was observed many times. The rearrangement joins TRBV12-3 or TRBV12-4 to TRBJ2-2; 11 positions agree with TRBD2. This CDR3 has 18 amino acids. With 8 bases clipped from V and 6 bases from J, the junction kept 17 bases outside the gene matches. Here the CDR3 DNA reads TGTGCCAGCGGAGCTGGGCTAGCGGGAGGCACTACCTCCGGGGAGCTGTTTTTT. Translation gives CASGAGLAGGTTSGELFF.

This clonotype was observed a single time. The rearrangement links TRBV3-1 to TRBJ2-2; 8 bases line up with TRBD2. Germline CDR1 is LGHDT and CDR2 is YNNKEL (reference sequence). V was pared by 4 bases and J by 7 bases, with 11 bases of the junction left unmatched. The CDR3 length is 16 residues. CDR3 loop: CASSPSTGGPGGELFF. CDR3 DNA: TGTGCCAGCAGCCCCAGTACGGGAGGGCCAGGCGGGGAGCTGTTTTTT.

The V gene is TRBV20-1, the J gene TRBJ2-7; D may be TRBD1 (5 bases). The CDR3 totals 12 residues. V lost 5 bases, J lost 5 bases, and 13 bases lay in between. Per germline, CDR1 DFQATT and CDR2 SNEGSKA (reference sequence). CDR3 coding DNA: TGCAGTGCTGCGGCAGGGTCGAACGAGCAGTACTTC. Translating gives CSAAAGSNEQYF.

CDR3 DNA sequence: TGCGCCAGCAGCATGGACAGAAACACTGAAGCTTTCTTT. Protein: CASSMDRNTEAFF. This chain connects TRBV5-1 to TRBJ1-1; tentative D call: TRBD1 (6 bases). From germline, CDR1 is SGHRS and CDR2 YFSETQ. The V gene lost 4 bases and the J gene lost 2 bases, with 9 bases spanning the gap. CDR3 length: 13 amino acids.

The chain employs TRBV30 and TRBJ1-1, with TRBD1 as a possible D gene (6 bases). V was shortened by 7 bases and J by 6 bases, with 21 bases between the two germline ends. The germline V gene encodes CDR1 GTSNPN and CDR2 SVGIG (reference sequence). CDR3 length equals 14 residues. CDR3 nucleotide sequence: TGTGCCTTCCGCCGCGACAGGCCTCACTCTGAAGCTTTCTTT. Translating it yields CAFRRDRPHSEAFF.